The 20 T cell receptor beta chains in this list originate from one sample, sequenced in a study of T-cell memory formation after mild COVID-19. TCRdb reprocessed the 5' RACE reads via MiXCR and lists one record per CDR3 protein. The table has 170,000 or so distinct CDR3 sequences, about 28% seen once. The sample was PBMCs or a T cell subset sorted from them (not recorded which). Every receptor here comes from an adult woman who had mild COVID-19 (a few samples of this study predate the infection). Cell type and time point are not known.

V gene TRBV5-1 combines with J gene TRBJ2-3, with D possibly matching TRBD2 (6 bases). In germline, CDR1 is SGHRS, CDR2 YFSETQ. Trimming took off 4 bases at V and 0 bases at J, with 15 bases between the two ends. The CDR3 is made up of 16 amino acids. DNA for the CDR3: TGCGCCAGCAGCCGGGGGTCGGGACGCAGCACAGATACGCAGTATTTT. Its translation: CASSRGSGRSTDTQYF. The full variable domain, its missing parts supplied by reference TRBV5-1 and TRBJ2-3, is KAGVTQTPRYLIKTRGQQVTLSCSPISGHRSVSWYQQTPGQGLQFLFEYFSETQRNKGNFPGRFSGRQFSNSRSEMNVSTLELGDSALYLCASSRGSGRSTDTQYFGPGTRLTVL.

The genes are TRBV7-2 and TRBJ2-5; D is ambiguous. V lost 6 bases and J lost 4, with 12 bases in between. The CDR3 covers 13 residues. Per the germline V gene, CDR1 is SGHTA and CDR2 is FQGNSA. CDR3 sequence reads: CASRDALRETQYF. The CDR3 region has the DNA TGTGCCAGCAGAGATGCCCTCCGAGAGACCCAGTACTTC.

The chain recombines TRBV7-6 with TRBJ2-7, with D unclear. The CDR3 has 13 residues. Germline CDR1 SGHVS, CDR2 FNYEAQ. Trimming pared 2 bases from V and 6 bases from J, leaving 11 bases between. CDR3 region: CASSLSQVFEQYF. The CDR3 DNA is TGTGCCAGCAGCTTAAGTCAGGTATTCGAGCAGTACTTC.

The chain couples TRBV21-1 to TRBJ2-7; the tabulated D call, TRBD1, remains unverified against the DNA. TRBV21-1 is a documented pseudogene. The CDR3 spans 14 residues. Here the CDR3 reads CASSPTRTVTEQYF. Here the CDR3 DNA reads TGTGCCAGCAGCCCTACGAGGACAGTGACCGAGCAGTACTTC.

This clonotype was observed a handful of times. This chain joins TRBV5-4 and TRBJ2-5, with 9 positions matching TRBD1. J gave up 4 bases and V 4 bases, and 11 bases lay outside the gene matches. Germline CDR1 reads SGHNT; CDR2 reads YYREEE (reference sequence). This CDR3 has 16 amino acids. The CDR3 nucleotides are TGTGCCAGCAGCCATGAGCCACGACAGGGGGGAGAGACCCAGTACTTC. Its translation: CASSHEPRQGGETQYF.

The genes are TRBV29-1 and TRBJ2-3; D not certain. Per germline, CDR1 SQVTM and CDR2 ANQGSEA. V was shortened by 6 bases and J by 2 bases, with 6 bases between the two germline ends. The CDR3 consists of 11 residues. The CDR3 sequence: CSVKFTDTQYF. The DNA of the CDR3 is TGCAGCGTCAAGTTCACAGATACGCAGTATTTT.

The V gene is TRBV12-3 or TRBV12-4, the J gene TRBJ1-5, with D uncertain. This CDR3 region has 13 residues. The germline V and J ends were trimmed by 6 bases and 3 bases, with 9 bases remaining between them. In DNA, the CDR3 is TGTGCCAGCAGCCGCGTTGACAATCAGCCCCAGCATTTT. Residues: CASSRVDNQPQHF.

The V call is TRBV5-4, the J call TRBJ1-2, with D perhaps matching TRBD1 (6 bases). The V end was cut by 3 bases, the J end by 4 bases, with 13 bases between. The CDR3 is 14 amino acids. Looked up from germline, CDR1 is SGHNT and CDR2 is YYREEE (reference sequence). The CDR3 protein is CASSSRDTIYGYTF. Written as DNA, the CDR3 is TGTGCCAGCAGCTCCCGGGACACCATCTATGGCTACACCTTC.

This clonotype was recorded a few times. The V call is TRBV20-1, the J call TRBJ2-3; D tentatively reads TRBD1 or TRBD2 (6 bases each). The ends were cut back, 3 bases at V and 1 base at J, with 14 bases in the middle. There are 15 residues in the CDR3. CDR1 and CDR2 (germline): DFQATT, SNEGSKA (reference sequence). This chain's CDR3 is CSARGLKGGTDTQYF. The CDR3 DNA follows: TGCAGTGCTAGGGGACTCAAGGGGGGCACAGATACGCAGTATTTT.

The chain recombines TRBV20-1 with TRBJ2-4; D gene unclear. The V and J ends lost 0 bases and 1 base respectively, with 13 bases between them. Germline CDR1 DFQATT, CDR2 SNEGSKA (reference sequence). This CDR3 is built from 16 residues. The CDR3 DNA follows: TGCAGTGCTAGAGATCAACGGTACACGGCCAAAAACATTCAGTACTTC. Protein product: CSARDQRYTAKNIQYF.

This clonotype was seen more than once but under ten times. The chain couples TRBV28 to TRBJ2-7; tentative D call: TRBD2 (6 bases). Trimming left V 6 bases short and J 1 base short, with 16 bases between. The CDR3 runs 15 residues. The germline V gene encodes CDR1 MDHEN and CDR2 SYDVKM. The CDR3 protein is CASRSTRGGSYEQYF. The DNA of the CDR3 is TGTGCCAGCAGATCAACTAGAGGAGGGTCCTACGAGCAGTACTTC.

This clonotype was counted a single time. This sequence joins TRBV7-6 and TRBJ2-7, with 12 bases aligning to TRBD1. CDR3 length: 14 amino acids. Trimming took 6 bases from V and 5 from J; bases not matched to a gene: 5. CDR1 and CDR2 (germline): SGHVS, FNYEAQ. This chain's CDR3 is CASRGQGAEDEQYF. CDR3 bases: TGTGCCAGCAGGGGACAGGGGGCAGAAGACGAGCAGTACTTC.

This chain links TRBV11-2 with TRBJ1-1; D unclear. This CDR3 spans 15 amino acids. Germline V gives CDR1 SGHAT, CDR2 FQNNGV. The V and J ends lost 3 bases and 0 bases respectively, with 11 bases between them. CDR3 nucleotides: TGTGCCAGCAGCTTGTTCATCTCGATGAACACTGAAGCTTTCTTT. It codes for CASSLFISMNTEAFF.

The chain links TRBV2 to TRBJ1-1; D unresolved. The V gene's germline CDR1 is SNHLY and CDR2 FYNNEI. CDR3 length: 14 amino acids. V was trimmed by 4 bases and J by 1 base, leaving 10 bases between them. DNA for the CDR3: TGTGCCAGCAGTGTAGAACGAAGGAACACTGAAGCTTTCTTT. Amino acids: CASSVERRNTEAFF.

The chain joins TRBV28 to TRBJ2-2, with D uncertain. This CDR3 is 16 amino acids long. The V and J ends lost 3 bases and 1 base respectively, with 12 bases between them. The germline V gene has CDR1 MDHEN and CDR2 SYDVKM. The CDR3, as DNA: TGTGCCAGCAGTTTCAACTGGTGGAGGAACACCGGGGAGCTGTTTTTT. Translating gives CASSFNWWRNTGELFF.

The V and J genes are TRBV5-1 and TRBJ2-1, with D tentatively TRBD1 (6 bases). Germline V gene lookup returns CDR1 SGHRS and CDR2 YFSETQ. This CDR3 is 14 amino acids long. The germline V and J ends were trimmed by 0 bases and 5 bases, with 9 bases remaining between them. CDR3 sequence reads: CASSLGAGDNEQFF. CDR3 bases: TGCGCCAGCAGCTTGGGGGCAGGGGACAATGAGCAGTTCTTC.

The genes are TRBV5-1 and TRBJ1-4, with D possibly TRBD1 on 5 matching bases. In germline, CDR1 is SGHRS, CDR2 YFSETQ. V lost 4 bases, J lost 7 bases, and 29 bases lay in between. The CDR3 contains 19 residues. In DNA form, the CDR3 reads TGCGCCAGCAGCCCTCCGATTACCCAGACAGATGACACTTTTGAAAAACTGTTTTTT. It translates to CASSPPITQTDDTFEKLFF.

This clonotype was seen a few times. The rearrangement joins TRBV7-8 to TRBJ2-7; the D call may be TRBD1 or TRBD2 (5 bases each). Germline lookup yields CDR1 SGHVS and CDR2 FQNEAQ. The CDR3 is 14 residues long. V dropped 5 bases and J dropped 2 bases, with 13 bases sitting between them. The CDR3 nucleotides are TGTGCCAGCAGCCCTGAGGGGATCGCCTACGAGCAGTACTTC. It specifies CASSPEGIAYEQYF.

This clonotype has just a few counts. The CDR3 nucleotides read TGTGCCAGCAGTTCCACTGGGGTGAGGCCGAATTCACCCCTCCACTTT. Translation: CASSSTGVRPNSPLHF. The genes are TRBV27 and TRBJ1-6, with D unresolved. V shed 4 bases and J shed 7 bases, with 17 bases lying between them. CDR1 and CDR2 (germline): MNHEY, SMNVEV (reference sequence). The CDR3 is 16 residues long.

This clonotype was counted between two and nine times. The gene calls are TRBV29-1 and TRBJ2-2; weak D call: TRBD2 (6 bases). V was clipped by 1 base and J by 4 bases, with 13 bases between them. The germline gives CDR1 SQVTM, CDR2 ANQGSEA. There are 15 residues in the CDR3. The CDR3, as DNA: TGCAGCGTTGAAGGCGTAGCGGACGGCACCGGGGAGCTGTTTTTT. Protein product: CSVEGVADGTGELFF.